The clone carrying this T cell receptor (beta chain) was seen more than once but under ten times. The antigen is unknown. The data are from a study of beta chain features in type 1 diabetes. Overall study findings and caveats: Within each of all four CD4+ subsets, Type 1 diabetes patients had TCRB CDR3s that were moderately but significantly shorter.

The authors reverse transcribed all of the isolated RNA, so sequencing captured expressed TCRB transcripts. Deep immunoSEQ sequencing covered naive, central memory and regulatory T cell samples. Libraries were prepared by immunoSEQ multiplex PCR; TCRdb keeps only in-frame clonotypes and omits some of them. Counted here are under 850,000 clones, around an eighth occurring once; the ten biggest clones make up approximately 0.022%. Trimming removed 1 base at V and 6 bases at J, with 12 bases between. The CDR3 sequence is 13 residues long. Germline values: CDR1 GTSNPN, CDR2 SVGIG (reference sequence). The clonotype originates from a man in his late teens or twenties with type 1 diabetes. Sequenced input: naive CD4+ T cells from blood. The chain has TRBV30 and TRBJ1-1; D is undetermined. The CDR3 DNA is TGTGCCTGGAGTGCCTCGTTTCTAGCTGAAGCTTTCTTT. This codes for CAWSASFLAEAFF.